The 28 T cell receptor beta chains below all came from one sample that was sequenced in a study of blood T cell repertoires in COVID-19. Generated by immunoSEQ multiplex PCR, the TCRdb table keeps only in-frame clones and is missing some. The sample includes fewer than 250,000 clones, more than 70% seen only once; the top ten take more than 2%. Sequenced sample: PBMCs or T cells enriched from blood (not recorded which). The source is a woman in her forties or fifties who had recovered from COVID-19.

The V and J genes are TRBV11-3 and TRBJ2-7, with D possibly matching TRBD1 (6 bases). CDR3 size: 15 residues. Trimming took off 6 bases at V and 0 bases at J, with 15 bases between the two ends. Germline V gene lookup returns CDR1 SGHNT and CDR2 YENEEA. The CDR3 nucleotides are TGTGCCAGCAGACAAAGGGGGTCGGGCTCCTACGAGCAGTACTTC. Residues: CASRQRGSGSYEQYF.

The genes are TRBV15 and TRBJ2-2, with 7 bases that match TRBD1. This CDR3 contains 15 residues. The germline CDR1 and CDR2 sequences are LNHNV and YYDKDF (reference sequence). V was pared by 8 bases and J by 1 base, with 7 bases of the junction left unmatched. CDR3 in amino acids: CATLAGTENTGELFF. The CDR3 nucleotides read TGTGCCACCTTGGCCGGGACAGAGAACACCGGGGAGCTGTTTTTT.

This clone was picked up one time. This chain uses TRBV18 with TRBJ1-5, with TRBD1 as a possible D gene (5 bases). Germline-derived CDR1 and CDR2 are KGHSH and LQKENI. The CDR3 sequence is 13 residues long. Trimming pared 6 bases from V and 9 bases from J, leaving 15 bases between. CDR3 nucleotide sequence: TGTGCCAGCTCCCGCGGACAAACTTGGCCCCAGCATTTT. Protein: CASSRGQTWPQHF.

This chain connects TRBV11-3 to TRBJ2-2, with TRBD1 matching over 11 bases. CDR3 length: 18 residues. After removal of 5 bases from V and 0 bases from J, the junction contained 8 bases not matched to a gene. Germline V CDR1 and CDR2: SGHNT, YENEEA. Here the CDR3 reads CASSTLPGQGANTGELFF. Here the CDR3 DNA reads TGTGCCAGCAGCACCTTACCGGGACAGGGGGCGAACACCGGGGAGCTGTTTTTT.

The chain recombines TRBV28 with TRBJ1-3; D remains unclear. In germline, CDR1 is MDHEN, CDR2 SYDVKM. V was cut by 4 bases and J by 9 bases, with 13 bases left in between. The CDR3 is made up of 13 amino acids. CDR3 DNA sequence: TGTGCCAGCAGTTCCGCGCCCGGAGGCACCATATATTTT. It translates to CASSSAPGGTIYF.

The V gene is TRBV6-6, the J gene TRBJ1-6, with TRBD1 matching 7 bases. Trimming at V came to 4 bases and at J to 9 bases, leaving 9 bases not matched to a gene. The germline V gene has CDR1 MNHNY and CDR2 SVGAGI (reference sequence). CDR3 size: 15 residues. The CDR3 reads CASSFATGSGSPLHF. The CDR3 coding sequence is TGTGCCAGCAGTTTTGCGACAGGGTCGGGTTCACCCCTCCACTTT.

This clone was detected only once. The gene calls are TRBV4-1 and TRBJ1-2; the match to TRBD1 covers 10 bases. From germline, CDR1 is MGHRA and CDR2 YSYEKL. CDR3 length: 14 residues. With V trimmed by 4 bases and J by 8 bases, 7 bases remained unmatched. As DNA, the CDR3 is TGCGCCAGCAGCCCAGGACAGGGGGGATCCGGCTACACCTTC. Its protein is CASSPGQGGSGYTF.

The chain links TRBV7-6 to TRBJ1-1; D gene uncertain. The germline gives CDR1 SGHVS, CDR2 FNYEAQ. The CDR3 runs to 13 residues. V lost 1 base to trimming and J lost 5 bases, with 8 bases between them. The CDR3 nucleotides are TGTGCCAGCAGCTTAGTAATTGCGACTGAAGCTTTCTTT. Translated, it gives CASSLVIATEAFF.

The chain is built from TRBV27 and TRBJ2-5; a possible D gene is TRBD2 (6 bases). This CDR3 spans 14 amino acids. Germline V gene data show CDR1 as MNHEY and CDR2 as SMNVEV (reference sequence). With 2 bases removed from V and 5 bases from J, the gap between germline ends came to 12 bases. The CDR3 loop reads CASSLTTSSETQYF. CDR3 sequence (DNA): TGTGCCAGCAGTTTAACAACTAGCTCGGAGACCCAGTACTTC.

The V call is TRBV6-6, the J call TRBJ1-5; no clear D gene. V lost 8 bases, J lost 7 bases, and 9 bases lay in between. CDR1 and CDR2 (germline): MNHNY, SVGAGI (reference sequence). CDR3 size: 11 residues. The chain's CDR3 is CASASGQPQHF. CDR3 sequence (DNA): TGTGCCAGCGCATCGGGACAGCCCCAGCATTTT.

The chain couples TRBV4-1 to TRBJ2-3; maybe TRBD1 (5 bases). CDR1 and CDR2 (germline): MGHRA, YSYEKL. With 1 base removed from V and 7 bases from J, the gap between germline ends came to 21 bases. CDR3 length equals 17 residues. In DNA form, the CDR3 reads TGCGCCAGCAGCCAAGCCTGGTCCAGGGCCATAGGATATACGCAGTATTTT. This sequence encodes CASSQAWSRAIGYTQYF.

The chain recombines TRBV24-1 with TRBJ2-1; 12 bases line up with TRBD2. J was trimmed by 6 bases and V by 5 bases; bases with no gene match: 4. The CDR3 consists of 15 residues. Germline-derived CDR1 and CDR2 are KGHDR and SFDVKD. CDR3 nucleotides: TGTGCCACCAGTGGCCAACTAGCGGGAGGCAATGAGCAGTTCTTC. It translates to CATSGQLAGGNEQFF.

CDR3 DNA sequence: TGTGCCAGCAGTGAGGGGTGGGGGCATGCCATGAACACTGAAGCTTTCTTT. Its protein is CASSEGWGHAMNTEAFF. The genes are TRBV25-1 and TRBJ1-1, with D possibly being TRBD1 (6 bases). This CDR3 region has 17 residues. With 3 bases removed from V and 0 bases from J, the gap between germline ends came to 17 bases. From germline, CDR1 is MGHDK and CDR2 SYGVNS.

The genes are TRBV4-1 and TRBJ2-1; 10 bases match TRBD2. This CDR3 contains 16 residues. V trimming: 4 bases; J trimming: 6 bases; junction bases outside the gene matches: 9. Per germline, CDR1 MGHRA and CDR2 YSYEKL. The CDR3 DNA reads TGCGCCAGCAGCCTAGTCCAAGCGGGGGGGTTCAATGAGCAGTTCTTC. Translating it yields CASSLVQAGGFNEQFF.

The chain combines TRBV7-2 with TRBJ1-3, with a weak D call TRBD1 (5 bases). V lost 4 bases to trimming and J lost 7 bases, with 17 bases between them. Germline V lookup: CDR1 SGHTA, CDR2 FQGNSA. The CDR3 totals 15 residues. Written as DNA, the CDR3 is TGTGCCAGCAGCTCCGGGGGGACGGTGGGGAACACCATATATTTT. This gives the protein CASSSGGTVGNTIYF.

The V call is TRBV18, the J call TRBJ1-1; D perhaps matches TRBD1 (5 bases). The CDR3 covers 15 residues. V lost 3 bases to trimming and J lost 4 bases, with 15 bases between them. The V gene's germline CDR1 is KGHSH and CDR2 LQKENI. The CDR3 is CASSPLGDPGTEAFF. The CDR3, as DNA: TGTGCCAGCTCACCCCTAGGGGATCCGGGCACTGAAGCTTTCTTT.

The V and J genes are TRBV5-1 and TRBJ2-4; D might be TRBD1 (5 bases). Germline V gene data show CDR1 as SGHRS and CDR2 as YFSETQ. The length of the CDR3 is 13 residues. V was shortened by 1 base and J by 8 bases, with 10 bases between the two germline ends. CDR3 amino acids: CASSLTVGDIQYF. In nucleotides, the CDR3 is TGCGCCAGCAGCTTGACGGTAGGGGACATTCAGTACTTC.

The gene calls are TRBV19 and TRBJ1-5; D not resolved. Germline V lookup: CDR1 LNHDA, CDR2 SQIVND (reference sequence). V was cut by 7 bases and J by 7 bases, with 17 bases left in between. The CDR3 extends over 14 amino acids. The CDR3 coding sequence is TGTGCCAGTACCTCAGGACTTTTCGGGCAGCCCCAGCATTTT. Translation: CASTSGLFGQPQHF. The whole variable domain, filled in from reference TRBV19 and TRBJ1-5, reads DGGITQSPKYLFRKEGQNVTLSCEQNLNHDAMYWYRQDPGQGLRLIYYSQIVNDFQKGDIAEGYSVSREKKESFPLTVTSAQKNPTAFYLCASTSGLFGQPQHFGDGTRLSIL.

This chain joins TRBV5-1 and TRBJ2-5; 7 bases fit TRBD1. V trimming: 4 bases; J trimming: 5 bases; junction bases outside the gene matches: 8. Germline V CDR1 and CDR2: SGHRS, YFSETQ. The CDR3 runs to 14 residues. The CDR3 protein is CASSPGTVGETQYF. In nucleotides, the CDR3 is TGCGCCAGCAGCCCAGGGACAGTTGGGGAGACCCAGTACTTC.

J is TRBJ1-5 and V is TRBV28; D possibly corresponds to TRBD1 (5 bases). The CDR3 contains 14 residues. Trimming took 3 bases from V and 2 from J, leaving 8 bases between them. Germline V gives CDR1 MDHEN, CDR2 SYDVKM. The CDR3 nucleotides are TGTGCCAGCAGTTTCAGGGTTGGCAATCAGCCCCAGCATTTT. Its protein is CASSFRVGNQPQHF.

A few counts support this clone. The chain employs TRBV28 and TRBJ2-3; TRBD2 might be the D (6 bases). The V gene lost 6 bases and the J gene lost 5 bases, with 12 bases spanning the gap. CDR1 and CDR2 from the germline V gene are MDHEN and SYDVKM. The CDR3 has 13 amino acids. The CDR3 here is CASSSNGGDTQYF. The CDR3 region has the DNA TGTGCCAGCAGCTCTAACGGGGGAGATACGCAGTATTTT. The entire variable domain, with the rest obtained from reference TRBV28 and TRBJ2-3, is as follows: DVKVTQSSRYLVKRTGEKVFLECVQDMDHENMFWYRQDPGLGLRLIYFSYDVKMKEKGDIPEGYSVSREKKERFSLILESASTNQTSMYLCASSSNGGDTQYFGPGTRLTVL.

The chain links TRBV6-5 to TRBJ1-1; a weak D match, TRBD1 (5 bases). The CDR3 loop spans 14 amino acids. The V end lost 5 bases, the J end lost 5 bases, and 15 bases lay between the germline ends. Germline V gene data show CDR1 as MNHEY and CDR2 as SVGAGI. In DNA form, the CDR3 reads TGTGCCAGCAGTCCGAACGGGGGTCGAACTGAAGCTTTCTTT. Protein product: CASSPNGGRTEAFF.

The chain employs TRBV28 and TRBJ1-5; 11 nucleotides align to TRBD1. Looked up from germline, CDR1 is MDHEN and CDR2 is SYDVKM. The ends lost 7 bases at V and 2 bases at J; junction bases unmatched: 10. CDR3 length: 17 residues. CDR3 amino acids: CASTLSGTGGRNQPQHF. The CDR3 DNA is TGTGCCAGCACCTTGTCCGGGACAGGGGGACGCAATCAGCCCCAGCATTTT.

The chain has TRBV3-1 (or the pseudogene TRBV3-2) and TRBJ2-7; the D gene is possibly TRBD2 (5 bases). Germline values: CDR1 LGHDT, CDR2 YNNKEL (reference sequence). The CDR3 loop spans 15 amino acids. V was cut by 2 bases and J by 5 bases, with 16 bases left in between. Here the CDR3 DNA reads TGTGCCAGCAGCCAACGGGGAGCGGTTGTCGACGAGCAGTACTTC. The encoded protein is CASSQRGAVVDEQYF.

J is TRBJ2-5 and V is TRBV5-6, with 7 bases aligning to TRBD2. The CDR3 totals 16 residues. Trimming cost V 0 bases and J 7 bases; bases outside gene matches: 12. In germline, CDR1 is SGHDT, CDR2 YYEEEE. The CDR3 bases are TGTGCCAGCAGCTTGGTGCTAGCGGAGAGGTTTGGGACCCAGTACTTC. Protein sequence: CASSLVLAERFGTQYF. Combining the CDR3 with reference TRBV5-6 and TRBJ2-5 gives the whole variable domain DAGVTQSPTHLIKTRGQQVTLRCSPKSGHDTVSWYQQALGQGPQFIFQYYEEEERQRGNFPDRFSGHQFPNYSSELNVNALLLGDSALYLCASSLVLAERFGTQYFGPGTRLLVL.

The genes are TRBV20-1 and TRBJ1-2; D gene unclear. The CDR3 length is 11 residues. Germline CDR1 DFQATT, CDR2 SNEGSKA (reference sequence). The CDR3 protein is CRAGSHYGYTF. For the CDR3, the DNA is TGCAGAGCCGGGAGTCACTATGGCTACACCTTC.

The CDR3 loop is CASSLFPLWEREESYEQYF. CDR3 DNA: TGTGCCAGCAGCTTGTTTCCCTTGTGGGAGCGGGAAGAATCCTACGAGCAGTACTTC. The chain uses TRBV5-6 and TRBJ2-7; TRBD2 matches at 7 bases. J was trimmed by 1 base and V by 1 base; bases with no gene match: 17. Germline CDR1 reads SGHDT; CDR2 reads YYEEEE. The CDR3 sequence is 19 residues long.

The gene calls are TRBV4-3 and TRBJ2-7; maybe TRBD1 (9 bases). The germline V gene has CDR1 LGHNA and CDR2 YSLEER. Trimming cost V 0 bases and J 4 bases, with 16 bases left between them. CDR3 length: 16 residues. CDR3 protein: CASSQDNSGTGYEQYF. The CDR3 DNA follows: TGCGCCAGCAGCCAAGACAATAGCGGGACAGGGTACGAGCAGTACTTC.